This T cell receptor (beta chain) was sequenced in a study of human T cells and chemical hapten exposure. The time point here: patch test 2, 6 weeks after DPC sensitization. Noted treatment: therapeutic diphenylcyclopropenone sensitization with weekly scalp DPC. RNA extraction used unfractionated whole blood as the source of total RNA. This CDR3 comprises 10 residues. V was trimmed by 4 bases and J by 4 bases, leaving 4 bases between them. The germline CDR1 and CDR2 sequences are SQVTM and ANQGSEA. Per the authors' pipeline: With a range of about 23,224 to 750,000, the median per sample was around 97,000 TCRs. TCRdb reprocessed the RACE reads via MiXCR and lists one record per CDR3 protein. TCRdb, not the authors, supplied the V and J calls. The data contain some 81,000 distinct CDR3 sequences, around a tenth of them singletons.

The sequence derives from a man aged 18-30 years with alopecia areata. Some clones in this sample may be carry-over from other donors' samples. This chain links TRBV29-1 with TRBJ2-5; D unresolved. The sample was whole blood, taken in connection with sensitization to the hapten diphenylcyclopropenone (DPC). CDR3 nucleotides: TGCAGCGTTGCTAGAGAGACCCAGTACTTC. It yields the protein CSVARETQYF.